These 3 T cell receptor beta chains came from one sample sequenced in a study of early T cells in non-severe SARS-CoV-2 infection. One entry per CDR3 protein results from TCRdb running MiXCR on the 5' RACE reads. The sample records tens of thousands of distinct CDR3 sequences, around 7% being singletons. What was sequenced was whole blood. These receptors came from an adult who was a healthcare worker with PCR-confirmed SARS-CoV-2 infection or an uninfected control (not recorded which).

This clonotype has more than one count but fewer than ten. The rearrangement joins TRBV27 to TRBJ1-6, with TRBD1 matching 9 bases. The ends lost 3 bases at V and 3 bases at J; junction bases unmatched: 3. In germline, CDR1 is MNHEY, CDR2 SMNVEV (reference sequence). CDR3 size: 16 residues. As DNA, the CDR3 is TGTGCCAGCAGTTTGGGACAGGGCCTCTATAATTCACCCCTCCACTTT. It specifies CASSLGQGLYNSPLHF.

The sample holds many counts of this clonotype. The gene calls are TRBV28 and TRBJ1-1; D may be TRBD1 (5 bases). Trimming took off 4 bases at V and 2 bases at J, with 14 bases between the two ends. The CDR3 loop spans 15 amino acids. From germline, CDR1 is MDHEN and CDR2 SYDVKM. The CDR3 here is CASSSPGRINTEAFF. Written as DNA, the CDR3 is TGTGCCAGCAGTTCGCCGGGACGGATAAACACTGAAGCTTTCTTT.

CDR3 loop: CASTQIMNTEAFF. The CDR3 coding sequence is TGTGCCAGCACTCAGATAATGAACACTGAAGCTTTCTTT. This chain joins TRBV12-3 or TRBV12-4 and TRBJ1-1, with no clear D. V lost 7 bases and J lost 0, with 9 bases in between. The CDR3 loop spans 13 amino acids.